The 11 T cell receptor beta chains below were found in one sample sequenced in a study of identical twins. TCRdb reprocessed the 5' RACE reads with MiXCR, giving one entry per CDR3 protein. This sample has 200,000 to 300,000 distinct CDR3 sequences, with roughly 7% found just once. The same sample was also used in a study of yellow fever vaccine responses in identical twins.

Source material: memory (CD45RO+) T cells sorted from blood. These receptors originate from a woman in her late teens or twenties in good health.

This clonotype has a count of ten or more. The V and J genes are TRBV7-2 and TRBJ2-5; D is perhaps TRBD1 or TRBD2 (6 bases each). V shed 7 bases and J shed 5 bases, with 20 bases lying between them. Per germline, CDR1 SGHTA and CDR2 FQGNSA. The CDR3 spans 15 residues. The CDR3 is CASIPRRGRKETQYF. CDR3 sequence (DNA): TGTGCCAGCATCCCAAGACGGGGGCGAAAGGAGACCCAGTACTTC.

This clonotype was observed at least ten times. This chain joins TRBV7-8 and TRBJ2-1; 9 nucleotides agree with TRBD2. The CDR3 is made up of 16 amino acids. The V and J ends lost 3 bases and 2 bases, in that order; junction bases with no gene match: 5. Germline V gives CDR1 SGHVS, CDR2 FQNEAQ. In nucleotides, the CDR3 is TGTGCCAGCAGCTTGGGAGCGGGGGGAACCTACAATGAGCAGTTCTTC. Amino acid sequence: CASSLGAGGTYNEQFF.

This clonotype has only a few counts. This chain connects TRBV10-3 to TRBJ2-4; 9 bases agree with TRBD2. The length of the CDR3 is 19 residues. The germline CDR1 and CDR2 sequences are ENHRY and SYGVKD. Trimming cost V 2 bases and J 0 bases; bases outside gene matches: 11. The CDR3, as DNA: TGTGCCATCAGTGAGGGACATAGCGGGAGTGAAGGAGCCAAAAACATTCAGTACTTC. It translates to CAISEGHSGSEGAKNIQYF.

This clonotype was counted many times. The rearrangement links TRBV29-1 to TRBJ2-2, with TRBD1 identical over 7 bases. The CDR3 consists of 14 residues. Germline CDR1 is SQVTM and CDR2 is ANQGSEA. J lost 2 bases, V lost 7 bases, and 7 bases had no gene match. The CDR3 sequence is CSARTGSNTGELFF. For the CDR3, the DNA is TGCAGCGCCCGGACAGGTAGCAACACCGGGGAGCTGTTTTTT.

The rearrangement joins TRBV12-3 or TRBV12-4 to TRBJ2-6, with D maybe TRBD1 (5 bases). Trimming shortened V by 6 bases and J by 0 bases, and 15 bases separated the two germline ends. This CDR3 is 17 amino acids long. In DNA form, the CDR3 reads TGTGCCAGCAGGCCGAGTCAGGGTTACTCTGGGGCCAACGTCCTGACTTTC. This codes for CASRPSQGYSGANVLTF.

This rearrangement joins TRBV20-1 to TRBJ2-3; maybe TRBD2 (5 bases). Germline CDR1 reads DFQATT; CDR2 reads SNEGSKA (reference sequence). CDR3 length: 13 amino acids. The CDR3 nucleotides read TGCAGCAAATCTAGCACTAGCACAGATACGCAGTATTTT. Translation: CSKSSTSTDTQYF.

The chain is built from TRBV20-1 and TRBJ1-1; TRBD1 is a possible D gene (5 bases). Germline CDR1 reads DFQATT; CDR2 reads SNEGSKA (reference sequence). Trimming stripped 0 bases from V and 3 bases from J, with 14 bases between. The CDR3 is 15 residues long. Written as DNA, the CDR3 is TGCAGTGCTAGAGATGTCCAGGGCGGGGACACTGAAGCTTTCTTT. It is translated as CSARDVQGGDTEAFF.

The rearrangement links TRBV7-9 to TRBJ2-1; 7 nucleotides agree with TRBD1. The germline gives CDR1 SEHNR, CDR2 FQNEAQ (reference sequence). The CDR3 is 15 amino acids. The ends lost 5 bases at V and 3 bases at J; junction bases unmatched: 7. In DNA, the CDR3 is TGTGCCAGCAGCATCCGGGACAGTTTCTACAATGAGCAGTTCTTC. This codes for CASSIRDSFYNEQFF. The full variable domain, with the rest looked up from reference TRBV7-9 and TRBJ2-1, is DTGVSQNPRHKITKRGQNVTFRCDPISEHNRLYWYRQTLGQGPEFLTYFQNEAQLEKSRLLSDRFSAERPKGSFSTLEIQRTEQGDSAMYLCASSIRDSFYNEQFFGPGTRLTVL.

This clonotype was recorded many times. The V and J genes are TRBV7-6 and TRBJ2-5; D is ambiguous. This CDR3 contains 14 residues. In germline, CDR1 is SGHVS, CDR2 FNYEAQ. V lost 5 bases and J 2 bases, leaving 12 bases between the germline ends. The CDR3 is CASSANKLQETQYF. CDR3 bases: TGTGCCAGCAGCGCCAACAAGCTTCAAGAGACCCAGTACTTC.

There are many counts of this clonotype. This chain connects TRBV7-8 to TRBJ2-7, with TRBD1 as a possible D gene (6 bases). V was cut by 4 bases and J by 6 bases, with 13 bases left in between. Germline V gene lookup returns CDR1 SGHVS and CDR2 FQNEAQ. The CDR3 loop spans 13 amino acids. CDR3 sequence: CASSSPWGLEQYF. The DNA for the CDR3 is TGTGCCAGCAGCTCGCCATGGGGGCTCGAGCAGTACTTC.

The chain links TRBV10-3 to TRBJ1-1, with TRBD1 as a possible D gene (5 bases). Trimming took off 10 bases at V and 2 bases at J, with 14 bases between the two ends. From germline, CDR1 is ENHRY and CDR2 SYGVKD. The length of the CDR3 is 13 residues. The CDR3 nucleotides read TGTGCCACCTCGGACATCCCAAACACTGAAGCTTTCTTT. Its translation is CATSDIPNTEAFF.